This is a list of T cell receptor beta chains from one sample in a study of OX40 agonist ivuxolimab in advanced cancers. Profiled with immunoSEQ multiplex PCR; TCRdb holds only in-frame clones, not every one. The sample includes tens of thousands of clones, around 82% of them seen just once. The sequenced sample was CD4+ or CD8+ T cells sorted from blood, obtained in a trial of the OX40 agonist ivuxolimab. These receptors all stem from an adult with an advanced solid tumor such as melanoma, head and neck, liver or kidney cancer. Each CDR3 is given without its conserved first and last residue. Fields, in order: clone size, V gene, CDR3 protein. Size is omitted from some rows. Given values are once, few, many or a class for expanded clones.

clone_size: .; v_call: TRBV25-1; cdr3_aa: ASSYRNTEAF
clone_size: once; v_call: TRBV4-1; cdr3_aa: ASSQEDGTYEQY
clone_size: .; v_call: TRBV19; cdr3_aa: ASSRQGPISGANVLT
clone_size: .; v_call: TRBV5-6; cdr3_aa: ASSLPGVSYEQY
clone_size: .; v_call: TRBV6-5; cdr3_aa: ASSYGTGFDTEAF
clone_size: .; v_call: TRBV6-5; cdr3_aa: ASSSGPDRGSPLH
clone_size: .; v_call: TRBV14; cdr3_aa: ASSQVEAF
clone_size: .; v_call: TRBV11-3; cdr3_aa: ASSPVKDTQY
clone_size: .; v_call: TRBV27; cdr3_aa: ASRFDGQGDTEAF
clone_size: once; v_call: TRBV19; cdr3_aa: ASRLTSGNEQF
clone_size: .; v_call: TRBV19; cdr3_aa: ASSIDEGAVTEAF
clone_size: .; v_call: TRBV10-3; cdr3_aa: AISTGLESNQPQH
clone_size: .; v_call: TRBV7-8; cdr3_aa: ASSQDRTNTEAF
clone_size: .; v_call: TRBV2; cdr3_aa: ASSDSGVSGQPQH
clone_size: few; v_call: TRBV19; cdr3_aa: ASSHIGSEQY
clone_size: once; v_call: TRBV9; cdr3_aa: ASSVVAGDEQY
clone_size: .; v_call: TRBV6-4; cdr3_aa: ASSAEGIAYNEQF
clone_size: .; v_call: TRBV7-2; cdr3_aa: ASSLRQGYNEQF
clone_size: few; v_call: TRBV12-5; cdr3_aa: ASGLVLPPLTGVFPNQPQH
clone_size: .; v_call: TRBV18; cdr3_aa: ASSPDIDDEQY
clone_size: .; v_call: TRBV18; cdr3_aa: ASSPDGPRNTIY
clone_size: .; v_call: TRBV4-1; cdr3_aa: ASSQGSGTGGSYEQY
clone_size: .; v_call: TRBV2; cdr3_aa: ASSAHTGGSGANVLT
clone_size: .; v_call: TRBV5-4; cdr3_aa: ASSLDSGRPTDTQY
clone_size: .; v_call: TRBV7-8; cdr3_aa: ASSAIRDSHTEAF
clone_size: .; v_call: TRBV27; cdr3_aa: ASSGLGYNEQF
clone_size: once; v_call: TRBV9; cdr3_aa: ASSPGTHQETQY
clone_size: .; v_call: TRBV27; cdr3_aa: ASSSSFKGDQPQH
clone_size: .; v_call: TRBV27; cdr3_aa: ASSLIGGLNGYT
clone_size: .; v_call: TRBV7-2; cdr3_aa: ASSQDIYSNQPQH
clone_size: once; v_call: TRBV4-2; cdr3_aa: ASSFMGGSYGYT
clone_size: .; v_call: TRBV5-6; cdr3_aa: ASSPGGAGRNEQF
clone_size: .; v_call: TRBV28; cdr3_aa: ASSSGTTAKNIQY
clone_size: .; v_call: TRBV5-4; cdr3_aa: ASSPRDRSSGANVLT
clone_size: .; v_call: TRBV2; cdr3_aa: ASSRDTLANYGYT
clone_size: .; v_call: TRBV5-1; cdr3_aa: ASSSQGQDTQY
clone_size: .; v_call: TRBV7-2; cdr3_aa: ASSIMGGPGELF
clone_size: few; v_call: TRBV14; cdr3_aa: ASSRDPRAEAF
clone_size: once; v_call: TRBV7-9; cdr3_aa: ASSLVVLRQETQY
clone_size: once; v_call: TRBV7-3; cdr3_aa: ASSAGTGDGYT
clone_size: .; v_call: TRBV18; cdr3_aa: ASSSAGQGGSYEQY
clone_size: once; v_call: TRBV30; cdr3_aa: AWSQQGYEQY
clone_size: .; v_call: TRBV30; cdr3_aa: AWSVPRGNQPQH
clone_size: .; v_call: TRBV11-3; cdr3_aa: ASSLDSGGPLETQY
clone_size: few; v_call: TRBV12-5; cdr3_aa: ASGLEEGTEAF
clone_size: .; v_call: TRBV4-3; cdr3_aa: ASSQDPRKGTEAF
clone_size: few; v_call: TRBV7-9; cdr3_aa: ASSLTDGSYEQY
clone_size: .; v_call: TRBV7-6; cdr3_aa: ASSLVKSTAGNEQF
clone_size: .; v_call: TRBV2; cdr3_aa: ASCPGNNQPQH
clone_size: .; v_call: TRBV10-1; cdr3_aa: ASSRGQGRVWGTEAF
clone_size: .; v_call: TRBV5-6; cdr3_aa: ASSYRDIIAGEQY
clone_size: .; v_call: TRBV6-5; cdr3_aa: ASSTPGQKTQY